This passage covers 20 T cell receptor beta chains from one sample sequenced in a study of blood T cell repertoires in COVID-19. TCRdb's copy holds only in-frame clones and misses some; the assay was immunoSEQ multiplex PCR. Of 400,000 to 450,000 clones in the sample, 88% were seen once. Source material: peripheral blood. These receptors came from a woman in her fifties or sixties with COVID-19, enrolled during active disease.

This clone was seen a few times. CDR3 region: CAWSPNGVYGYTF. As DNA, the CDR3 is TGTGCCTGGAGTCCTAACGGGGTCTATGGCTACACCTTC. J is TRBJ1-2 and V is TRBV30; D gene ambiguous. The CDR3 extends over 13 amino acids. Trimming cost V 2 bases and J 4 bases, with 11 bases left between them. Germline values: CDR1 GTSNPN, CDR2 SVGIG (reference sequence).

This clone was seen a single time. This chain connects TRBV19 to TRBJ2-3; perhaps TRBD1 as D (6 bases). Trimming stripped 5 bases from V and 2 bases from J, with 17 bases between. The CDR3 is made up of 16 amino acids. Per the germline V gene, CDR1 is LNHDA and CDR2 is SQIVND (reference sequence). CDR3 protein: CASSPTGEGITDTQYF. CDR3 coding DNA: TGTGCCAGTAGTCCGACAGGAGAGGGTATCACAGATACGCAGTATTTT.

The V and J genes are TRBV3-1 (or the pseudogene TRBV3-2) and TRBJ2-7; the match to TRBD1 covers 7 bases. In germline, CDR1 is LGHDT, CDR2 YNNKEL (reference sequence). Losses at the gene ends were 3 bases for V and 3 bases for J; bases not matched to a gene: 5. This CDR3 has 14 amino acids. The CDR3 nucleotides read TGTGCCAGCAGCCAGGGGGACAGCTTCTACGAGCAGTACTTC. Amino acid sequence: CASSQGDSFYEQYF.

This clone was picked up a small number of times. Other DNA sequences within the sample encode an identical CDR3. CDR3 loop: CASSRTGATGELFF. The CDR3 DNA is TGTGCCAGCAGTAGGACAGGGGCAACCGGGGAGCTGTTTTTT. The chain is built from TRBV7-9 and TRBJ2-2, with 9 bases matching TRBD1. Germline V CDR1 and CDR2: SEHNR, FQNEAQ (reference sequence). CDR3 length equals 14 residues. V lost 6 bases to trimming and J lost 5 bases; unmatched junction nucleotides: 4.

V and J are TRBV30 and TRBJ1-2; D call uncertain. This CDR3 contains 14 residues. With 2 bases removed from V and 8 bases from J, the gap between germline ends came to 18 bases. The germline gives CDR1 GTSNPN, CDR2 SVGIG (reference sequence). CDR3: CAWSTLQSVGGYTF. Written as DNA, the CDR3 is TGTGCCTGGAGTACTCTACAGTCTGTTGGCGGCTACACCTTC.

V is TRBV6-5 and J is TRBJ2-7; TRBD2 matches at 11 bases. Germline trimming cut 4 bases from V and 4 bases from J; bases unmatched to any gene: 6. Germline V gene sequence: CDR1 MNHEY, CDR2 SVGAGI. This CDR3 contains 15 residues. As DNA, the CDR3 is TGTGCCAGCAGTTTCCGACTAGCGGGGAGGTACGAGCAGTACTTC. Translating gives CASSFRLAGRYEQYF.

The rearrangement links TRBV5-1 to TRBJ2-3; TRBD2 matches 9 bases. The V gene end was trimmed by 3 bases and the J gene end by 2 bases; junction bases not matched to a gene: 4. Looked up from germline, CDR1 is SGHRS and CDR2 is YFSETQ. The CDR3 loop spans 15 amino acids. The chain's CDR3 is CASSWGTSPTDTQYF. CDR3 nucleotides: TGCGCCAGCAGCTGGGGGACTAGCCCCACAGATACGCAGTATTTT.

The chain carries TRBV7-2 and TRBJ2-7, with D perhaps TRBD1 (6 bases). V lost 5 bases and J 13 bases, leaving 21 bases between the germline ends. The CDR3 is made up of 13 amino acids. CDR1 SGHTA and CDR2 FQGNSA come from the germline V gene. The CDR3 loop is CASSTQQGTAAYF. The CDR3 DNA reads TGTGCCAGCAGCACCCAACAGGGTACTGCAGCTTACTTC.

V usage is TRBV2 and J usage is TRBJ1-4, with a tentative D call TRBD1 (5 bases). Germline lookup yields CDR1 SNHLY and CDR2 FYNNEI. Trimming left V 1 base short and J 5 bases short, with 5 bases between. The length of the CDR3 is 13 residues. The DNA of the CDR3 is TGTGCCAGCAGTGAAGAGGGGAATGAAAAACTGTTTTTT. Translated, it gives CASSEEGNEKLFF.

This sequence joins TRBV20-1 and TRBJ2-7; D is perhaps TRBD1 (5 bases). Trimming removed 3 bases at V and 5 bases at J, with 14 bases between. CDR1 DFQATT and CDR2 SNEGSKA come from the germline V gene (reference sequence). The CDR3 is 13 amino acids. The CDR3 DNA follows: TGCAGTGCTAGTTCCCAGGGTACGGACGAGCAGTACTTC. This sequence encodes CSASSQGTDEQYF.

The rearrangement uses TRBV21-1 and TRBJ2-7; TRBD1, as called in the table, went unchecked against the DNA. TRBV21-1 constitutes a pseudogene. CDR3 length equals 14 residues. In DNA form, the CDR3 reads TGTGCCAGCAGCAAAGTGGGACACCTCTACGAGCAGTACTTC. Translated: CASSKVGHLYEQYF.

The chain couples TRBV2 to TRBJ2-7; D gene uncertain. This CDR3 spans 12 amino acids. The germline V gene has CDR1 SNHLY and CDR2 FYNNEI. V dropped 3 bases and J dropped 11 bases, with 14 bases sitting between them. The CDR3 is CASSDRPSGEYF. CDR3 DNA: TGTGCCAGCAGTGATCGGCCTTCTGGAGAGTACTTC. Combining the CDR3 with reference TRBV2 and TRBJ2-7 gives the whole variable domain EPEVTQTPSHQVTQMGQEVILRCVPISNHLYFYWYRQILGQKVEFLVSFYNNEISEKSEIFDDQFSVERPDGSNFTLKIRSTKLEDSAMYFCASSDRPSGEYFGPGTRLTVT.

The chain recombines TRBV3-1 (or the pseudogene TRBV3-2) with TRBJ2-7; D might be TRBD2 (6 bases). This CDR3 is built from 14 residues. In germline, CDR1 is LGHDT, CDR2 YNNKEL (reference sequence). Deletions cut 5 bases from V and 0 bases from J, with 11 bases between. DNA of the CDR3: TGTGCCAGCAGCGCAGCCGGGGGCTCCTACGAGCAGTACTTC. Translation: CASSAAGGSYEQYF.

This clone was found a few times. The CDR3, as DNA: TGTGCCAGCAGAAGGGGGAATAGCCCCTATGGCTACACCTTC. This codes for CASRRGNSPYGYTF. This rearrangement joins TRBV6-5 to TRBJ1-2; D may be TRBD1 (6 bases). The CDR3 totals 14 residues. Trimming left V 6 bases short and J 4 bases short, with 15 bases between. Germline V gene lookup returns CDR1 MNHEY and CDR2 SVGAGI.

The V gene is TRBV11-3, the J gene TRBJ1-1; a possible D gene is TRBD1 (6 bases). CDR1 and CDR2 (germline): SGHNT, YENEEA. The ends were cut back, 5 bases at V and 1 base at J, with 8 bases in the middle. CDR3 length equals 13 residues. The CDR3 bases are TGTGCCAGCAGCCAGACAGGGAACACTGAAGCTTTCTTT. Protein product: CASSQTGNTEAFF.

The rearrangement joins TRBV30 to TRBJ1-2, with TRBD1 as a possible D gene (5 bases). This CDR3 is 11 amino acids long. Germline V gives CDR1 GTSNPN, CDR2 SVGIG (reference sequence). V dropped 3 bases and J dropped 8 bases, with 10 bases sitting between them. CDR3 nucleotides: TGTGCCTGGAGGGGGCAGGGCGGCTACACCTTC. The encoded protein is CAWRGQGGYTF.

The V call is TRBV11-2, the J call TRBJ1-4; 7 bases are a match to TRBD1. CDR3 size: 17 residues. The J segment lost 5 bases and the V segment lost 1 base, leaving 10 bases of the junction unmatched. Per the germline V gene, CDR1 is SGHAT and CDR2 is FQNNGV. The CDR3 DNA reads TGTGCCAGCAGCTTAGGTGTTTGGGACAGCGCCAATGAAAAACTGTTTTTT. Protein product: CASSLGVWDSANEKLFF.

Of note for this clone: Other DNA sequences from this sample encode an identical CDR3 as well. The CDR3 DNA reads as TGCGCCAGCAGCTTGGGAGGCTCTGGGGCCAACGTCCTGACTTTC. As protein: CASSLGGSGANVLTF. V and J are TRBV5-1 and TRBJ2-6; no reliable D call. Germline CDR1 reads SGHRS; CDR2 reads YFSETQ. The CDR3 totals 15 residues. V dropped 0 bases and J dropped 0 bases, with 4 bases sitting between them.

The chain joins TRBV4-1 to TRBJ2-1; 9 positions agree with TRBD2. This CDR3 spans 16 amino acids. Germline lookup yields CDR1 MGHRA and CDR2 YSYEKL. V was clipped by 1 base and J by 9 bases; unmatched bases: 10. The CDR3 DNA is TGCGCCAGCAGCCAAGGGAGGCGGGGGGGCCCCAGTGAGCAGTTCTTC. It codes for CASSQGRRGGPSEQFF.

V is TRBV5-1 and J is TRBJ1-1, with D possibly being TRBD1 (6 bases). This CDR3 is 16 amino acids long. Trimming cost V 4 bases and J 5 bases, with 21 bases left between them. CDR1 SGHRS and CDR2 YFSETQ come from the germline V gene. As DNA, the CDR3 is TGCGCCAGCAGCACCTATAGTGGGGGGGCGAGGACTGAAGCTTTCTTT. Amino acid sequence: CASSTYSGGARTEAFF. Variable domain in full (rest from reference TRBV5-1 and TRBJ1-1): KAGVTQTPRYLIKTRGQQVTLSCSPISGHRSVSWYQQTPGQGLQFLFEYFSETQRNKGNFPGRFSGRQFSNSRSEMNVSTLELGDSALYLCASSTYSGGARTEAFFGQGTRLTVV.